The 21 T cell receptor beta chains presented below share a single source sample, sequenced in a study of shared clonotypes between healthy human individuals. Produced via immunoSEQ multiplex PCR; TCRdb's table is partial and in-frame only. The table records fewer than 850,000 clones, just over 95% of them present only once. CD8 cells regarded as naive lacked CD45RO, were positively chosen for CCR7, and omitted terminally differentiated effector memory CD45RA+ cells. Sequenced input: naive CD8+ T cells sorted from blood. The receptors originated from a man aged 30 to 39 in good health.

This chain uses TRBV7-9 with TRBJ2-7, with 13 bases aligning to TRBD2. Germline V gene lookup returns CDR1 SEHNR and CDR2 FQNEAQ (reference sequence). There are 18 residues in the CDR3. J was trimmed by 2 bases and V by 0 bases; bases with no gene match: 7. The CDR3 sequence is CASSLAALGTSGTYEQYF. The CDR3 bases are TGTGCCAGCAGCTTAGCGGCTCTTGGGACTAGCGGGACCTACGAGCAGTACTTC.

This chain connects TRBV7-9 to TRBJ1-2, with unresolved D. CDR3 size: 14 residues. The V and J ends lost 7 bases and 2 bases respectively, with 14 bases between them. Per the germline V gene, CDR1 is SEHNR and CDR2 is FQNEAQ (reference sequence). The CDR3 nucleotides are TGTGCCAGCAAAAACCTTACGGGAAACTATGGCTACACCTTC. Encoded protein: CASKNLTGNYGYTF.

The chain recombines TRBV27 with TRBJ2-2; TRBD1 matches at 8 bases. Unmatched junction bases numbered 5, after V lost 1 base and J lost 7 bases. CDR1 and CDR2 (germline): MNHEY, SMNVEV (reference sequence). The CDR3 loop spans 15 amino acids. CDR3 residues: CASSLLQDRDGELFF. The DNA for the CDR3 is TGTGCCAGCAGTTTATTACAGGACAGGGACGGGGAGCTGTTTTTT.

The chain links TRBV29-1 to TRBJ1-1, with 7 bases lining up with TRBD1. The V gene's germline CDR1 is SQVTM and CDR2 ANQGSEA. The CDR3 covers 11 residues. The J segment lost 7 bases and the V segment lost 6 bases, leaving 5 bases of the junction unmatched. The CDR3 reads CSVSTGLEAFF. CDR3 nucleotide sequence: TGCAGCGTCTCGACAGGGCTTGAAGCTTTCTTT.

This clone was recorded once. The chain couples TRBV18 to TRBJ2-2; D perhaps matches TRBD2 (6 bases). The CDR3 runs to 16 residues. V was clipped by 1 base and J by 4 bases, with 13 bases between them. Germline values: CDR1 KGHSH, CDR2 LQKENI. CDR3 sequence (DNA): TGTGCCAGCTCACCACGACCCCCGGGGGTCACCGGGGAGCTGTTTTTT. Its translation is CASSPRPPGVTGELFF.

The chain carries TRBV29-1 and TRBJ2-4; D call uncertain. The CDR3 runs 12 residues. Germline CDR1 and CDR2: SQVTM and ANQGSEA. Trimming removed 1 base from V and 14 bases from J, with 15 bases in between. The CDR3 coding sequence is TGCAGCGTTGAAGGTCTGATAGAAGGGAAGTACTTC. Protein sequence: CSVEGLIEGKYF.

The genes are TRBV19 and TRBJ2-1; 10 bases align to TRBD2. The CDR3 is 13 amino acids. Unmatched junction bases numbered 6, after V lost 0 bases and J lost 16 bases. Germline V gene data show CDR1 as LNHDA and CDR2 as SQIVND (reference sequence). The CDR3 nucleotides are TGTGCCAGTAGTATAGATCGAGCGGGAGGGCCATTCTTC. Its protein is CASSIDRAGGPFF.

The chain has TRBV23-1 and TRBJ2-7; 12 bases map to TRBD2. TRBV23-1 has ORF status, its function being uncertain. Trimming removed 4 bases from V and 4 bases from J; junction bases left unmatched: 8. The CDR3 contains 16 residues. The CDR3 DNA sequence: TGCGCCAGCAGTCGAAACCGACTAGCGGGAGCATACGAGCAGTACTTC. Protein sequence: CASSRNRLAGAYEQYF.

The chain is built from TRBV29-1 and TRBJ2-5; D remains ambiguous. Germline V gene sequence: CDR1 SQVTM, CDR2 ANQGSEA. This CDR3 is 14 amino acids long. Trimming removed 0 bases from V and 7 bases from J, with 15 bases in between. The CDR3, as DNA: TGCAGCGTTGAAGATTGGCTAGGTATGGGGACCCAGTACTTC. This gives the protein CSVEDWLGMGTQYF.

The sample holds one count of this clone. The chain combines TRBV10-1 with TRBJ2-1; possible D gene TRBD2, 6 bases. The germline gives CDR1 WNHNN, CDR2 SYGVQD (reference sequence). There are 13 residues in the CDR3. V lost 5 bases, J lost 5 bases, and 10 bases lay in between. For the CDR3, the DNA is TGCGCCAGCAGTTTGCGGGGCAACAATGAGCAGTTCTTC. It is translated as CASSLRGNNEQFF.

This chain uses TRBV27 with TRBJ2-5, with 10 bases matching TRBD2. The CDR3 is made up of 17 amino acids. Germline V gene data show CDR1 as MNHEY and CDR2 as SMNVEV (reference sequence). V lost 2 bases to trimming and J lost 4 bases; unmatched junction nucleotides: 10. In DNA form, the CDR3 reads TGTGCCAGCAGTTTAGGGGCTAGCGGGAGTATAGCAGAGACCCAGTACTTC. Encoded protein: CASSLGASGSIAETQYF.

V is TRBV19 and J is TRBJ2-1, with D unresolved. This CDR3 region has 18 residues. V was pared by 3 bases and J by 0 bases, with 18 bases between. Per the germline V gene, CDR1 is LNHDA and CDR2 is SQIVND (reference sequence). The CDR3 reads CASSIRNSRSSSYNEQFF. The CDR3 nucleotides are TGTGCCAGTAGTATCCGGAACAGCCGATCCAGCTCCTACAATGAGCAGTTCTTC.

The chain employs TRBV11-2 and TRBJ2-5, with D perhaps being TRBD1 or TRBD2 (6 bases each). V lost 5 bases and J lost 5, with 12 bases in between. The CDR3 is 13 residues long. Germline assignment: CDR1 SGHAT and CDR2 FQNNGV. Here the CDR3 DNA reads TGTGCCAGCAGCCAACAGGGAGGCGAGACCCAGTACTTC. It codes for CASSQQGGETQYF.

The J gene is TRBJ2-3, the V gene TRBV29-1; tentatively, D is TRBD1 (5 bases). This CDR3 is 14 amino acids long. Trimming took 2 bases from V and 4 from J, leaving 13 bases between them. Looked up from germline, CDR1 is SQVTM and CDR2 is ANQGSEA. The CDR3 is CSVEPQGFPDTQYF. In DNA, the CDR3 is TGCAGCGTTGAACCCCAGGGTTTTCCAGATACGCAGTATTTT.

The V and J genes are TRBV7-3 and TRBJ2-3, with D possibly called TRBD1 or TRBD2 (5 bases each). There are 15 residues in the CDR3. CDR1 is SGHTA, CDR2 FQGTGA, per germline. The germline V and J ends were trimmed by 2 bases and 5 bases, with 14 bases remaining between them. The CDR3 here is CASSLGTSRGDTQYF. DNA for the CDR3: TGTGCCAGCAGCTTAGGGACCTCCCGGGGAGATACGCAGTATTTT. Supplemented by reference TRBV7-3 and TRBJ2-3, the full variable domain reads GAGVSQTPSNKVTEKGKYVELRCDPISGHTALYWYRQSLGQGPEFLIYFQGTGAADDSGLPNDRFFAVRPEGSVSTLKIQRTERGDSAVYLCASSLGTSRGDTQYFGPGTRLTVL.

The CDR3 is CASTQRQPPEQYF. As DNA, the CDR3 is TGTGCCAGCACGCAGAGACAGCCCCCCGAGCAGTACTTC. The V call is TRBV7-9, the J call TRBJ2-7, with D tentatively TRBD1 (5 bases). V shed 7 bases and J shed 6 bases, with 16 bases lying between them. The germline V gene has CDR1 SEHNR and CDR2 FQNEAQ (reference sequence). The CDR3 totals 13 residues. Complete variable domain (other parts from reference TRBV7-9 and TRBJ2-7): DTGVSQNPRHKITKRGQNVTFRCDPISEHNRLYWYRQTLGQGPEFLTYFQNEAQLEKSRLLSDRFSAERPKGSFSTLEIQRTEQGDSAMYLCASTQRQPPEQYFGPGTRLTVT.

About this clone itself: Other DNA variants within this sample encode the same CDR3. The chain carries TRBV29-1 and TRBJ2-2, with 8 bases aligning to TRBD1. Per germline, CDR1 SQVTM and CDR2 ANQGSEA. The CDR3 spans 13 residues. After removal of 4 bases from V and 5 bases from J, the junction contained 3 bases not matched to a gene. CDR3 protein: CSVVTGGTGELFF. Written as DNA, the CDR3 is TGCAGCGTTGTTACAGGGGGGACCGGGGAGCTGTTTTTT.

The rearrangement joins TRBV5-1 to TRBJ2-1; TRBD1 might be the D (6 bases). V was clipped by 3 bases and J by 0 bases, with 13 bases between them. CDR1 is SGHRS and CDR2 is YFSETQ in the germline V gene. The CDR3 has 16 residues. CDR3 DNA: TGCGCCAGCAGCTGGATCCAGGGGATCTCCTACAATGAGCAGTTCTTC. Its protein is CASSWIQGISYNEQFF.

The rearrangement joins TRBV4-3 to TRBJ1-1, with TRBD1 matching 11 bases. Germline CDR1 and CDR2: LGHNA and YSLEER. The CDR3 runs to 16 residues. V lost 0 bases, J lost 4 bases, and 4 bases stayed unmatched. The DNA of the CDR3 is TGCGCCAGCAGCCAAGATCGGGACAGGGGGTCCACTGAAGCTTTCTTT. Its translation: CASSQDRDRGSTEAFF.

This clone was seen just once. The CDR3 region is CASRRTTRIPSSYNEQFF. As DNA, the CDR3 is TGTGCCAGCAGACGGACTACCCGGATTCCTAGCTCCTACAATGAGCAGTTCTTC. V and J are TRBV27 and TRBJ2-1, with TRBD2 as a possible D gene (6 bases). Germline V gene sequence: CDR1 MNHEY, CDR2 SMNVEV (reference sequence). This CDR3 has 18 amino acids. Trimming took off 6 bases at V and 0 bases at J, with 21 bases between the two ends.

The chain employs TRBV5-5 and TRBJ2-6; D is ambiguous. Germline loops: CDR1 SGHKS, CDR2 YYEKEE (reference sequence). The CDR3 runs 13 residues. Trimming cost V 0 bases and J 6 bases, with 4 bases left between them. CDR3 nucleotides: TGTGCCAGCAGCTTGGCAGCGGCCAACGTCCTGACTTTC. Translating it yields CASSLAAANVLTF.